This TCR beta chain was observed in a study of blood T cells in healthy people across ages. A second roughly 6 to 11 cycle PCR used barcoded and J-beta primers. TCRdb reanalysed the 5' RACE reads using MiXCR and keeps one entry per CDR3 protein. The data contain fewer than 650,000 distinct CDR3 sequences, 27% of them singletons. The CDR3 is 16 amino acids. The V gene's germline CDR1 is MNHNY and CDR2 SVGAGI (reference sequence). The same data also contributed to another study, on T cells of mothers and their children.

V is TRBV6-6 and J is TRBJ2-5; 9 positions match TRBD2. The closer fit of TRBJ2-1 to the DNA end suggests the J call may be wrong. The sequence was obtained from a boy aged 2 to 10 in good health. The sequenced sample was blood. CDR3 DNA: TGTGCCAGCAGCAGAAGCATAGCGGGAGTAAACAATGAGCAGTTCTTC. It is translated as CASSRSIAGVNNEQFF.